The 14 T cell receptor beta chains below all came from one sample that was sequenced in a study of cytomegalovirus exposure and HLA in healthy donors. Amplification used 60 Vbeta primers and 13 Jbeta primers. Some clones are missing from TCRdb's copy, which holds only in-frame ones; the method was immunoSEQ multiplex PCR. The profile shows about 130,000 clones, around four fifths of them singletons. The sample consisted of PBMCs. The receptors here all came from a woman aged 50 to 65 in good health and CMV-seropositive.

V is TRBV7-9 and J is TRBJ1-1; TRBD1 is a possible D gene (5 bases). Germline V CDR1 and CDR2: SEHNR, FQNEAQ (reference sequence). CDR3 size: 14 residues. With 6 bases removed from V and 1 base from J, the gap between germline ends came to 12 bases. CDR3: CASSSIGGNTEAFF. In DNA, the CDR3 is TGTGCCAGCAGTTCCATCGGGGGGAACACTGAAGCTTTCTTT. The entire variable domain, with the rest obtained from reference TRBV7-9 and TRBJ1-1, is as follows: DTGVSQNPRHKITKRGQNVTFRCDPISEHNRLYWYRQTLGQGPEFLTYFQNEAQLEKSRLLSDRFSAERPKGSFSTLEIQRTEQGDSAMYLCASSSIGGNTEAFFGQGTRLTVV.

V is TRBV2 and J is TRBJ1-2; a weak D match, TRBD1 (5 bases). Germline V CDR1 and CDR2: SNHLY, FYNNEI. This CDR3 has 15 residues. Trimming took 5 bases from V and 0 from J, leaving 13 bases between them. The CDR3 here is CASSSSKGTNYGYTF. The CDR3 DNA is TGTGCCAGCAGTTCCAGCAAGGGGACTAACTATGGCTACACCTTC.

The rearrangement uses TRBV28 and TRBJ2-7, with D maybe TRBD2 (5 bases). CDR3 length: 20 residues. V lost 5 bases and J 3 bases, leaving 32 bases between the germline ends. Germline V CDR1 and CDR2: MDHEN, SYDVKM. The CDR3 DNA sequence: TGTGCCAGCAGTACCCACTACCCTCTGTTTCGGGCCCCTCGGGGCTACGAGCAGTACTTC. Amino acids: CASSTHYPLFRAPRGYEQYF.

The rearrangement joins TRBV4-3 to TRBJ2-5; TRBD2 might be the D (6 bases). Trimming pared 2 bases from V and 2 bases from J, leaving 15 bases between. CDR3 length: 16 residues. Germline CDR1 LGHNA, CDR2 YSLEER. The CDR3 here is CASSQTGSTPQETQYF. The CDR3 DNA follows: TGCGCCAGCAGCCAAACCGGGAGCACCCCTCAAGAGACCCAGTACTTC.

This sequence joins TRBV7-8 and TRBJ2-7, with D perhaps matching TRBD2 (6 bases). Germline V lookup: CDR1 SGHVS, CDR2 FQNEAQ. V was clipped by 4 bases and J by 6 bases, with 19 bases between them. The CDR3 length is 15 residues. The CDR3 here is CASSSTTGLLSEQYF. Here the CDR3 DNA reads TGTGCCAGCAGCTCTACTACGGGACTCCTCAGCGAGCAGTACTTC.

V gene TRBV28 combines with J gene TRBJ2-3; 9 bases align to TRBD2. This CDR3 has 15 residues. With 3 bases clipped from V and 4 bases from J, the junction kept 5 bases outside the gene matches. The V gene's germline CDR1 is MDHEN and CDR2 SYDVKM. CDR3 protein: CASSFPGGRADTQYF. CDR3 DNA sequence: TGTGCCAGCAGTTTCCCCGGCGGGAGGGCAGATACGCAGTATTTT.

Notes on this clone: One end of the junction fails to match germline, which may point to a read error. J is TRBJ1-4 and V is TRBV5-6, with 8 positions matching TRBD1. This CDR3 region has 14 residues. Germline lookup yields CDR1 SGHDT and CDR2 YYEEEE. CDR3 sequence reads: CVSSWGQVEEKLFF. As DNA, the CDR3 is TGTGTCAGCAGCTGGGGACAGGTGGAGGAAAAACTGTTTTTT.

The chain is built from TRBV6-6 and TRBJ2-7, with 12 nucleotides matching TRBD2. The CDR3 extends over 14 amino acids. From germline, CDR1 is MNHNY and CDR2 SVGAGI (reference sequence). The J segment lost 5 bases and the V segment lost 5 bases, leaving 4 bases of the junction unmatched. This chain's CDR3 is CASSKRLAGDEQYF. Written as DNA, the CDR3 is TGTGCCAGCAGTAAAAGACTAGCGGGAGACGAGCAGTACTTC.

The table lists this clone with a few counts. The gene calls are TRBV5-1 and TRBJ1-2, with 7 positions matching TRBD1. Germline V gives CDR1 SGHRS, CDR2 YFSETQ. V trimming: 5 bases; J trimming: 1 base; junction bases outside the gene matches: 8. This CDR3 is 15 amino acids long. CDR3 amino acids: CASRRDSGDNYGYTF. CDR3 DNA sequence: TGCGCCAGCAGGAGGGACAGCGGCGATAACTATGGCTACACCTTC.

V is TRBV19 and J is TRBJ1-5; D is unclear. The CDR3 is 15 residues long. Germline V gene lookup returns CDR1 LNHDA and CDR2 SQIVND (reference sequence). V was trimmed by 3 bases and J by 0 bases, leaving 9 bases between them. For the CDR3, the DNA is TGTGCCAGTAGTATCGAGAGGCATAGCAATCAGCCCCAGCATTTT. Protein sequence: CASSIERHSNQPQHF.

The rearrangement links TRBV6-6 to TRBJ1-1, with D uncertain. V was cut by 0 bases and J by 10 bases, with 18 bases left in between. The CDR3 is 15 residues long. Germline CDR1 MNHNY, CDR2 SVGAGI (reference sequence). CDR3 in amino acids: CASSYSFSGGSPAFF. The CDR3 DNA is TGTGCCAGCAGTTACTCATTCTCGGGTGGATCCCCAGCTTTCTTT.

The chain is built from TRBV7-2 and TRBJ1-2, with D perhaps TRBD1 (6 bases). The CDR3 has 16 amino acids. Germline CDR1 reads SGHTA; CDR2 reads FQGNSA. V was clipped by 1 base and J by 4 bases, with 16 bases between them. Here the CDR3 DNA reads TGTGCCAGCAGCTTAGGGCCTCTGGGGGCTGTCTATGGCTACACCTTC. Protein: CASSLGPLGAVYGYTF.

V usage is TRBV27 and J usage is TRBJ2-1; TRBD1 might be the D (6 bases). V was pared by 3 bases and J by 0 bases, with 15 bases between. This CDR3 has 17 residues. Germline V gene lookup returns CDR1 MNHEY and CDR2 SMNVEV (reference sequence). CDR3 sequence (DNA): TGTGCCAGCAGTTTCGATCGATCAGGGGACTCCTACAATGAGCAGTTCTTC. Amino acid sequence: CASSFDRSGDSYNEQFF.

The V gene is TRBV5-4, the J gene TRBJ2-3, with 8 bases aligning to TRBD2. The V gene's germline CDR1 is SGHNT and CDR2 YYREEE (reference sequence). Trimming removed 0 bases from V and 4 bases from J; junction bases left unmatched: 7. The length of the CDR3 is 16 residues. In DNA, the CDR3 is TGTGCCAGCAGCTTGGGAGCGGGGGCCTACCCAGATACGCAGTATTTT. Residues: CASSLGAGAYPDTQYF. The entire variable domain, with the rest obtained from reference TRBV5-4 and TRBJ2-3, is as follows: ETGVTQSPTHLIKTRGQQVTLRCSSQSGHNTVSWYQQALGQGPQFIFQYYREEENGRGNFPPRFSGLQFPNYSSELNVNALELDDSALYLCASSLGAGAYPDTQYFGPGTRLTVL.